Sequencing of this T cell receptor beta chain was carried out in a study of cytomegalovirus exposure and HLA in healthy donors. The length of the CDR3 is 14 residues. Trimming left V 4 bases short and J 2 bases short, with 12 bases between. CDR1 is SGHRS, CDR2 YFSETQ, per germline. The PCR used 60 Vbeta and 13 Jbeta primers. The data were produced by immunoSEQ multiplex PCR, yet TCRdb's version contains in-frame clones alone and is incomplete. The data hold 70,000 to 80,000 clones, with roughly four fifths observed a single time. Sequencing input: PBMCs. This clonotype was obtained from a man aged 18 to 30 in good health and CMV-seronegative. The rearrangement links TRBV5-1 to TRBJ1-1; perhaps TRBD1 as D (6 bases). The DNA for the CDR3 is TGCGCCAGCAGCAACCAAGGGGGAAACACTGAAGCTTTCTTT. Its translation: CASSNQGGNTEAFF.